This passage covers 9 T cell receptor beta chains from one sample sequenced in a study of cytomegalovirus exposure and HLA in healthy donors. PCR involved 60 Vbeta and 13 Jbeta primers. Sequencing used immunoSEQ multiplex PCR; TCRdb keeps in-frame clones, though not all of them. The sample records over 110,000 clones, about 80% being singletons. Material: PBMCs. The origin of the receptors is a woman aged 55-70 years in good health and CMV-seropositive.

Concerning this clone itself: Distinct nucleotide sequences in the sample also encode this CDR3. The chain joins TRBV5-1 to TRBJ2-7, with D possibly TRBD1 on 6 matching bases. Trimming took 2 bases from V and 1 from J, leaving 7 bases between them. Germline loops: CDR1 SGHRS, CDR2 YFSETQ. This CDR3 has 13 residues. CDR3 region: CASSLGQSYEQYF. CDR3 nucleotides: TGCGCCAGCAGCTTAGGACAGTCCTACGAGCAGTACTTC.

V and J are TRBV29-1 and TRBJ2-5, with 8 positions matching TRBD2. The last part of the DNA fits TRBJ2-7 better; the J call may be wrong. CDR3 size: 14 residues. Germline loops: CDR1 SQVTM, CDR2 ANQGSEA. CDR3 nucleotide sequence: TGCAGCGTTGAAGATCTCGGGGGGGACTACGAGCAGTACTTC. This translates into CSVEDLGGDYEQYF.

The rearrangement uses TRBV5-1 and TRBJ2-3; 13 bases are shared with TRBD2. V lost 1 base and J lost 1; bases outside the gene matches: 3. Germline V gene sequence: CDR1 SGHRS, CDR2 YFSETQ. The CDR3 is made up of 17 amino acids. In DNA form, the CDR3 reads TGCGCCAGCAGCTTGACTAGCGGGAGGGAGGGCACAGATACGCAGTATTTT. Translating it yields CASSLTSGREGTDTQYF.

The gene calls are TRBV5-6 and TRBJ2-7; 9 bases are shared with TRBD1. V dropped 6 bases and J dropped 3; count of bases not matched to a gene: 10. Germline V gene data show CDR1 as SGHDT and CDR2 as YYEEEE. The CDR3 runs 15 residues. CDR3 in DNA: TGTGCCAGCACCGCTTATAGGACAGGGGTCTACGAGCAGTACTTC. As protein: CASTAYRTGVYEQYF.

The chain uses TRBV27 and TRBJ1-5, with 9 bases that match TRBD1. CDR3 length equals 14 residues. The ends lost 8 bases at V and 4 bases at J; junction bases unmatched: 6. Per the germline V gene, CDR1 is MNHEY and CDR2 is SMNVEV (reference sequence). Here the CDR3 reads CASGADRGNQPQHF. CDR3 bases: TGTGCCAGCGGGGCCGACAGGGGGAATCAGCCCCAGCATTTT.

This chain links TRBV5-4 with TRBJ2-3, with D perhaps matching TRBD2 (5 bases). With 0 bases removed from V and 4 bases from J, the gap between germline ends came to 18 bases. The germline V gene has CDR1 SGHNT and CDR2 YYREEE (reference sequence). The CDR3 totals 17 residues. The CDR3 here is CASSLGIATRRADTQYF. In nucleotides, the CDR3 is TGTGCCAGCAGCTTGGGAATAGCGACCCGACGGGCAGATACGCAGTATTTT.

V usage is TRBV7-9 and J usage is TRBJ2-5, with D possibly being TRBD2 (6 bases). Trimming shortened V by 3 bases and J by 3 bases, and 17 bases separated the two germline ends. Germline V CDR1 and CDR2: SEHNR, FQNEAQ (reference sequence). CDR3 length: 16 amino acids. The CDR3 spells CASSFITFREEETQYF. CDR3 nucleotides: TGTGCCAGCAGCTTTATTACCTTCAGGGAGGAAGAGACCCAGTACTTC.

This clone was seen just once. The chain couples TRBV6-5 to TRBJ2-6; D is possibly TRBD2 (6 bases). The germline V gene encodes CDR1 MNHEY and CDR2 SVGAGI. The CDR3 is 15 residues long. Trimming cost V 6 bases and J 2 bases, with 11 bases left between them. The CDR3: CASSPWGAGANVLTF. The CDR3 nucleotides read TGTGCCAGCAGCCCCTGGGGGGCTGGGGCCAACGTCCTGACTTTC.

The chain couples TRBV19 to TRBJ1-5, with 7 bases lining up with TRBD1. CDR1 and CDR2 (germline): LNHDA, SQIVND (reference sequence). V dropped 10 bases and J dropped 3; count of bases not matched to a gene: 12. The CDR3 runs 15 residues. The CDR3 protein is CATKGDRFHNQPQHF. CDR3 in DNA: TGTGCCACCAAGGGGGACAGATTCCACAATCAGCCCCAGCATTTT.